What follows are 12 T cell receptor beta chains derived from one specimen sequenced in a study of T-cell reconstitution after alpha-beta-depleted transplantation in children. Unique molecular identifiers were used to barcode this TCRbeta library. TCRdb re-called the PCR reads through MiXCR, storing one row per CDR3 protein. The table records roughly 200,000 distinct CDR3 sequences, under 13% of them present only once. Here the sequenced sample was PBMCs, taken before TCRalphabeta/CD19-depleted stem cell transplant. Receptors were obtained from a child younger than two with acute myeloid leukemia, due to receive a stem cell transplant.

This clonotype was counted many times. The rearrangement links TRBV12-3 or TRBV12-4 to TRBJ2-3; D might be TRBD2 (5 bases). CDR3 length equals 12 residues. Trimming pared 6 bases from V and 7 bases from J, leaving 11 bases between. This CDR3 is CASRYVGNTQYF. In DNA form, the CDR3 reads TGTGCCAGCAGATACGTCGGGAATACGCAGTATTTT.

This clonotype was detected only a few times. This sequence joins TRBV7-9 and TRBJ2-1; D is uncertain. Per the germline V gene, CDR1 is SEHNR and CDR2 is FQNEAQ (reference sequence). The CDR3 runs to 14 residues. Trimming cost V 3 bases and J 7 bases, with 13 bases left between them. The CDR3 nucleotides read TGTGCCAGCAGCTTTAGTACCACCTTGAATGAGCAGTTCTTC. It translates to CASSFSTTLNEQFF.

About this clonotype: At one end the junction does not follow the germline gene, possibly because of a read error. The J gene is TRBJ2-1, the V gene TRBV3-1; tentative D call: TRBD1 (8 bases). CDR1 and CDR2 (germline): LGHDT, YNNKEL (reference sequence). The CDR3 runs 15 residues. CDR3 loop: CASSYTGGDYNEQFF. CDR3 DNA sequence: TGTGCCAGCAGCTACACAGGGGGGGATTACAATGAGCAATTCTTC.

This clonotype was recorded at least ten times. The rearrangement uses TRBV11-2 and TRBJ2-1; possible D gene TRBD1, 5 bases. The CDR3 spans 14 residues. V gave up 2 bases and J gave up 6 bases, with 11 bases separating them. The V gene's germline CDR1 is SGHAT and CDR2 FQNNGV. CDR3 nucleotides: TGTGCCAGCAGCTTACATCCAGGGCCCAATGAGCAGTTCTTC. This sequence encodes CASSLHPGPNEQFF. Full variable domain (outside the CDR3, taken from reference TRBV11-2 and TRBJ2-1): EAGVAQSPRYKIIEKRQSVAFWCNPISGHATLYWYQQILGQGPKLLIQFQNNGVVDDSQLPKDRFSAERLKGVDSTLKIQPAKLEDSAVYLCASSLHPGPNEQFFGPGTRLTVL.

This clonotype was detected ten times or more. V is TRBV7-6 and J is TRBJ1-4; no firm D call. Trimming shortened V by 6 bases and J by 3 bases, and 17 bases separated the two germline ends. The CDR3 sequence is 16 residues long. From germline, CDR1 is SGHVS and CDR2 FNYEAQ. Written as DNA, the CDR3 is TGTGCCAGCAGACCTAGACCGGGTCTAGCTAATGAAAAACTGTTTTTT. Protein: CASRPRPGLANEKLFF.

This clonotype was detected many times. The chain employs TRBV5-4 and TRBJ2-5; 10 bases align to TRBD2. Unmatched junction bases numbered 8, after V lost 2 bases and J lost 4 bases. Germline CDR1 SGHNT, CDR2 YYREEE (reference sequence). The CDR3 spans 16 residues. CDR3 sequence: CASSLQSSGRGETQYF. CDR3 nucleotides: TGTGCCAGCAGCTTACAGTCTAGCGGGAGAGGAGAGACCCAGTACTTC. The variable domain in full, with the rest retrieved from reference TRBV5-4 and TRBJ2-5, is ETGVTQSPTHLIKTRGQQVTLRCSSQSGHNTVSWYQQALGQGPQFIFQYYREEENGRGNFPPRFSGLQFPNYSSELNVNALELDDSALYLCASSLQSSGRGETQYFGPGTRLLVL.

This clonotype was found many times. The chain links TRBV12-3 or TRBV12-4 to TRBJ1-1; D call uncertain. V lost 4 bases to trimming and J lost 4 bases, with 13 bases between them. This CDR3 region has 14 residues. In DNA, the CDR3 is TGTGCCAGCAGTTACCCGGACGGTTTCACTGAAGCTTTCTTT. Translating gives CASSYPDGFTEAFF.

This clonotype occurred many times. The rearrangement uses TRBV11-2 and TRBJ2-1, with 14 bases lining up with TRBD2. CDR3 size: 17 residues. The germline V gene has CDR1 SGHAT and CDR2 FQNNGV. The V segment lost 5 bases and the J segment 4 bases; nucleotides outside the gene matches: 7. The CDR3 spells CASSPGTSGSLYNEQFF. For the CDR3, the DNA is TGTGCCAGCAGCCCCGGGACTAGCGGGAGCCTGTACAATGAGCAGTTCTTC.

In this sample, this clonotype turned up a few times. The rearrangement joins TRBV6-1 to TRBJ2-1; 7 bases map to TRBD2. This CDR3 region has 14 residues. V trimming: 2 bases; J trimming: 10 bases; junction bases outside the gene matches: 8. Looked up from germline, CDR1 is MNHNS and CDR2 is SASEGT. The CDR3 reads CASSERKPAGEQFF. In DNA, the CDR3 is TGTGCCAGCAGTGAACGGAAACCAGCGGGAGAGCAGTTCTTC.

On this clonotype itself: A read error is possible here, since a much larger clone lies one base away. The chain recombines TRBV3-1 with TRBJ1-2; 7 bases line up with TRBD1. Germline V CDR1 and CDR2: LGHDT, YNNKEL (reference sequence). The CDR3 length is 12 residues. The CDR3 DNA follows: TGTGCCAGCAGCGAAGGGGGCAGGGAGAACGACTTC. As protein: CASSEGGRENDF.

This clonotype was observed at least ten times. V and J are TRBV12-3 or TRBV12-4 and TRBJ2-7, with D tentatively TRBD2 (6 bases). CDR3 length: 15 residues. V was clipped by 4 bases and J by 2 bases, with 15 bases between them. The CDR3 is CASSSPGLGTYEQYF. DNA for the CDR3: TGTGCCAGCAGTTCTCCGGGACTTGGTACCTACGAGCAGTACTTC.

V and J are TRBV4-3 and TRBJ1-1, with a tentative D call TRBD1 (5 bases). The CDR3 runs 16 residues. V was shortened by 3 bases and J by 4 bases, with 18 bases between the two germline ends. Germline CDR1 and CDR2: LGHNA and YSLEER. DNA of the CDR3: TGCGCCAGCAGCCAGAGAATATGGCCAAGGGGCACTGAAGCTTTCTTT. Translated, it gives CASSQRIWPRGTEAFF.